This TCR beta chain is drawn from a study of CD8+CD57+ T cells in acquired aplastic anemia. On the study more broadly: An average of roughly 10 million reads for CD4+ cells was obtained from healthy donors.

The table lists this clonotype with many counts. Genomic DNA, the template, was used for profiling of the TCR beta VDJ and CDR3. Using its own MiXCR run on the reads, TCRdb lists one record per CDR3 protein. This table holds about 110,000 distinct CDR3 sequences, under 60% found once. The V gene lost 7 bases and the J gene lost 3 bases, with 18 bases spanning the gap. This CDR3 has 15 residues. Sequencing was performed on sorted CD4+, CD8+, or CD8+CD57+ T cells (not recorded which) from PBMCs. V and J are TRBV12-3 or TRBV12-4 and TRBJ1-2, with D unclear. The clonotype was recovered from a human donor in good health, serving as a control. DNA for the CDR3: TGTGCCAGCAACCCCCTTTTGATGGGCCACTATGGCTACACCTTC. Its translation: CASNPLLMGHYGYTF.